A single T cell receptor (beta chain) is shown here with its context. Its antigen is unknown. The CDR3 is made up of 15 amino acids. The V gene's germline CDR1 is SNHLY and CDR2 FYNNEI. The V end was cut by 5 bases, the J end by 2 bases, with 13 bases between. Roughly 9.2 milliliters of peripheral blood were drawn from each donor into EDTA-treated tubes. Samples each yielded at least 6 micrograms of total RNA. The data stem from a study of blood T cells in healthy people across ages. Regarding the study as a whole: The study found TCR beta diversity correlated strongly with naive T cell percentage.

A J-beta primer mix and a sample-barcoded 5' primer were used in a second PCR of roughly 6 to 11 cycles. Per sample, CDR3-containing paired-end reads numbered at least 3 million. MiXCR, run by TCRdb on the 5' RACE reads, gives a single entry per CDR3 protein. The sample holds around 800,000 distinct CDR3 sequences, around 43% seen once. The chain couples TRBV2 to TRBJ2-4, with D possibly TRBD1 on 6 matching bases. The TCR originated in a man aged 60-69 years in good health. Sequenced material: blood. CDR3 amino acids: CASSQQGFTKNIQYF. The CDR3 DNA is TGTGCCAGCAGTCAACAGGGATTTACCAAAAACATTCAGTACTTC.